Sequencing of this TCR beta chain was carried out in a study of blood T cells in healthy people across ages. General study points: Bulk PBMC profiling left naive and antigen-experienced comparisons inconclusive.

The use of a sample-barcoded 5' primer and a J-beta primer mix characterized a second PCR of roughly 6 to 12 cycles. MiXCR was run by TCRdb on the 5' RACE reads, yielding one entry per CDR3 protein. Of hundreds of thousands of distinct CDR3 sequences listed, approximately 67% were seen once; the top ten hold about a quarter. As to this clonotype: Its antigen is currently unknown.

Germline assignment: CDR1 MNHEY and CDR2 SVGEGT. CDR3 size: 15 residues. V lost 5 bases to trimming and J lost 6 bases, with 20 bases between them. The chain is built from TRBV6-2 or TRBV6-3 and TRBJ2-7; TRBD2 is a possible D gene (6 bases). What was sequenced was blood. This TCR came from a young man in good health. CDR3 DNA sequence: TGTGCCAGCAGTACCCTGGGAGGTGGAAGGCGCGAGCAGTACTTC. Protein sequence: CASSTLGGGRREQYF.